A single sample gave rise to the 10 T cell receptor beta chains below, sequenced in a study of T cell clones after liver transplantation. TCRdb's copy holds only in-frame clones and misses some; the assay was immunoSEQ multiplex PCR. The table has 70,000 or so clones, about 92% seen once; the top ten hold less than 3.5%. The source material was CD4+ T cells from blood, sampled before liver transplant. These receptors came from a human donor who received a liver transplant.

The rearrangement joins TRBV2 to TRBJ1-1, with unresolved D. Looked up from germline, CDR1 is SNHLY and CDR2 is FYNNEI. V shed 3 bases and J shed 1 base, with 6 bases lying between them. The CDR3 spans 13 residues. The CDR3 here is CASSDRTNTEAFF. The CDR3 DNA follows: TGTGCCAGCAGTGACAGGACGAACACTGAAGCTTTCTTT. Full variable domain (outside the CDR3, taken from reference TRBV2 and TRBJ1-1): EPEVTQTPSHQVTQMGQEVILRCVPISNHLYFYWYRQILGQKVEFLVSFYNNEISEKSEIFDDQFSVERPDGSNFTLKIRSTKLEDSAMYFCASSDRTNTEAFFGQGTRLTVV.

This chain joins TRBV6-5 and TRBJ1-2, with D maybe TRBD1 (6 bases). The CDR3 is 12 amino acids. Trimming left V 6 bases short and J 2 bases short, with 7 bases between. The germline CDR1 and CDR2 sequences are MNHEY and SVGAGI. The CDR3 sequence is CASRGQNYGYTF. The CDR3 region has the DNA TGTGCCAGCAGAGGACAGAACTATGGCTACACCTTC.

The chain couples TRBV15 to TRBJ2-3, with TRBD2 matching 11 bases. The germline V gene encodes CDR1 LNHNV and CDR2 YYDKDF (reference sequence). The CDR3 extends over 16 amino acids. J gave up 4 bases and V 4 bases, and 7 bases lay outside the gene matches. CDR3 DNA: TGTGCCACCAGCAAATTAGCGGGAGGGCCCCCAGATACGCAGTATTTT. Translation: CATSKLAGGPPDTQYF.

The chain joins TRBV6-5 to TRBJ1-2; D is unclear. With 5 bases removed from V and 7 bases from J, the gap between germline ends came to 14 bases. Germline V gives CDR1 MNHEY, CDR2 SVGAGI. The CDR3 consists of 13 residues. This chain's CDR3 is CASSPRAESGYTF. The CDR3 DNA reads TGTGCCAGCAGTCCACGGGCGGAGAGTGGCTACACCTTC.

To note about this clone: One junction end does not reproduce the germline sequence, and a read error may be involved. The chain combines TRBV7-7 with TRBJ2-1; 8 positions agree with TRBD1. CDR3 length: 14 residues. CDR1 and CDR2 (germline): SSHAT, FNYEAQ (reference sequence). The CDR3 coding sequence is TGTGCTAGCAGCTTAGCAGGGGGCAACGCGGAGCAGTTCTTC. Translated: CASSLAGGNAEQFF.

This chain links TRBV11-2 with TRBJ1-3; the D is unclear. With 7 bases removed from V and 0 bases from J, the gap between germline ends came to 13 bases. Per the germline V gene, CDR1 is SGHAT and CDR2 is FQNNGV. The CDR3 loop spans 15 amino acids. Here the CDR3 DNA reads TGTGCCAGCACCATGATGGCCAACTCTGGAAACACCATATATTTT. Amino acids: CASTMMANSGNTIYF.

This chain connects TRBV25-1 to TRBJ2-2; the D is unclear. Germline V CDR1 and CDR2: MGHDK, SYGVNS. The CDR3 sequence is 14 residues long. The V end was cut by 3 bases, the J end by 6 bases, with 11 bases between. The CDR3 coding sequence is TGTGCCAGCAGTGACCCTTGGCGACCCGGGGAGCTGTTTTTT. It codes for CASSDPWRPGELFF.

V gene TRBV7-3 combines with J gene TRBJ2-3; 8 bases line up with TRBD2. The germline V gene encodes CDR1 SGHTA and CDR2 FQGTGA. The CDR3 contains 15 residues. The V and J ends lost 4 bases and 6 bases, in that order; junction bases with no gene match: 9. DNA for the CDR3: TGTGCCAGCAGCTCCTCATCCGGGAGGGCTGATACGCAGTATTTT. Translating gives CASSSSSGRADTQYF.

This clone was seen just once. The chain combines TRBV12-5 with TRBJ1-2; D possibly corresponds to TRBD1 (6 bases). V dropped 9 bases and J dropped 8 bases, with 16 bases sitting between them. The CDR3 is 12 residues long. CDR1 LGHNT and CDR2 FRNRAP come from the germline V gene. This CDR3 reads CASEDQGRGYTF. In DNA form, the CDR3 reads TGTGCTAGCGAGGATCAGGGGAGAGGCTACACCTTC.

The chain combines TRBV28 with TRBJ2-1; 7 bases align to TRBD2. Per the germline V gene, CDR1 is MDHEN and CDR2 is SYDVKM. Losses at the gene ends were 9 bases for V and 8 bases for J; bases not matched to a gene: 7. The CDR3 has 12 residues. For the CDR3, the DNA is TGTGCCAGTGGAACTAGCGTGGATGAGCAGTTCTTC. This codes for CASGTSVDEQFF.